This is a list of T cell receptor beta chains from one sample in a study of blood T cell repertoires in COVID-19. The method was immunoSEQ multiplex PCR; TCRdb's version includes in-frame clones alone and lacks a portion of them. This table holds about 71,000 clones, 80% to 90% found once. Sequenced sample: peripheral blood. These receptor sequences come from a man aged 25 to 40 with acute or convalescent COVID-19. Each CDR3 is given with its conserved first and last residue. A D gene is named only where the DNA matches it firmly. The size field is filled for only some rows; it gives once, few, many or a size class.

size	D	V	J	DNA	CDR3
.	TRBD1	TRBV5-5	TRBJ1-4	TGTGCCAGCAGCCCCCGGACAGGGGGAGGTGAAAAACTGTTTTTT	CASSPRTGGGEKLFF
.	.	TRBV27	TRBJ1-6	TGTGCCAGCAAGACGGGGGGCCAAGCACCCCTCCACTTT	CASKTGGQAPLHF
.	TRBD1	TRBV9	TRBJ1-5	TGTGCCAGCAGCGTTGGCCTTGGCGGACAGGAGAATCAGCCCCAGCATTTT	CASSVGLGGQENQPQHF
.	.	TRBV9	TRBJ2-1	TGTGCCAGCAGCCCACAGGGACCACACTCCTACAATGAGCAGTTCTTC	CASSPQGPHSYNEQFF
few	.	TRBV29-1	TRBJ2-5	TGCAGCGCCCAAAGAGGGCTTGGATTACAATTCGAGACCCAGTACTTC	CSAQRGLGLQFETQYF
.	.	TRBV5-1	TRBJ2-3	TGCGCCAGCAGCACGACTAGAAACACAGATACGCAGTATTTT	CASSTTRNTDTQYF
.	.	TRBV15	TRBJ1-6	TGTGCCACCAGCAGAGATCGGGCCTATAATTCACCCCTCCACTTT	CATSRDRAYNSPLHF
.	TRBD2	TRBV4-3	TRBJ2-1	TGCGCCAGCAGCCTGGGTCTAGCGGGAGGGCCGGGTGCCGATGAGCAGTTCTTC	CASSLGLAGGPGADEQFF
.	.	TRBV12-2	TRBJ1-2	TGTGCAAGTCGCTCGAAACAGGGATATGGCTACACCTTC	CASRSKQGYGYTF
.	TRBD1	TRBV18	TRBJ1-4	TGTGCCAGCTCACCCCGTGAAGACAGGGGGCTAACAAAACTGTTTTTT	CASSPREDRGLTKLFF
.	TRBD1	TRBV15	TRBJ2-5	TGTGCCACCAGCGGCCTCGGGACAGGGGGCGAGACCCAGTACTTC	CATSGLGTGGETQYF
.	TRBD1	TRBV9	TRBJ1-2	TGTGCCAGCAGCCCTGGGACAGCTAACTATGGCTACACCTTC	CASSPGTANYGYTF
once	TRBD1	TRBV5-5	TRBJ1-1	TGTGCCAGCAGCTTGAGGCAGGGGGGTGAGAACACTGAAGCTTTCTTT	CASSLRQGGENTEAFF
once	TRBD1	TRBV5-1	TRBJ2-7	TGCGCCAGCAGTCACGGACAGGGCTACGAGCAGTACTTC	CASSHGQGYEQYF
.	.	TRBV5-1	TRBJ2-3	TGCGCCAGCAGCTTGGATCGGGGGAGAACCGATACGCAGTATTTT	CASSLDRGRTDTQYF
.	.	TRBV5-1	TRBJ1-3	TGCGCCAGCAGCTTGAAGAGAAGCCAGGGGGGAAACACCATATATTTT	CASSLKRSQGGNTIYF
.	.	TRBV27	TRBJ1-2	TGTGCCAGCAGTCGCGGGGGGGAGATTTACACCTTC	CASSRGGEIYTF
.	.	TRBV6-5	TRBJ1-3	TGTGCCAGCAGTTATTCTAGTACCTATGGAAACACCATATATTTT	CASSYSSTYGNTIYF
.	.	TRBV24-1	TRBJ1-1	TGTGCCACCATGGGAGGGAACACTGAAGCTTTCTTT	CATMGGNTEAFF
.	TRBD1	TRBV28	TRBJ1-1	TGTGCCAGCAGTTCGACAGGGTCAGAAGCTTTCTTT	CASSSTGSEAFF
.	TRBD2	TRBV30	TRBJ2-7	TGTGCCTGGAGACTAGCGGGAGGCTTCCACGAGCAGTACTTC	CAWRLAGGFHEQYF
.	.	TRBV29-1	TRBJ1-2	TGCAGCGTTGAAAACAGGATTAACTATGGCTACACCTTC	CSVENRINYGYTF
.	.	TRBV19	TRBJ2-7	TGTGCCACCAACGAGGGCGCAGCGTCCTCCTACGAGCAGTACTTC	CATNEGAASSYEQYF
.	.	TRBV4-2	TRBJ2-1	TGTGCCAGCAGCCAAGATATCGGTAGCTCCTACAATGAGCAGTTCTTC	CASSQDIGSSYNEQFF
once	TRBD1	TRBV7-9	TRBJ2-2	TGTGCCAGCAGGCCCGGGACAGTGAACACCGGGGAGCTGTTTTTT	CASRPGTVNTGELFF
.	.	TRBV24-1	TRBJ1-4	TGTGCCACCAGGTGGGGACTCTTGCCTTTAACTAATGAAAAACTGTTTTTT	CATRWGLLPLTNEKLFF
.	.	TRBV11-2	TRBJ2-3	TGTGCCAGCAGCTTTCAGGGAATTAGCACAGATACGCAGTATTTT	CASSFQGISTDTQYF
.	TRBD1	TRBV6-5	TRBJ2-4	TGTGCCAGCAGTCCGACAGGGGGGAACATTCAGTACTTC	CASSPTGGNIQYF